These T cell receptor beta chains were read from a single sample in a study of PD-1 blockade in mismatch repair-deficient tumors. Sequencing was performed with immunoSEQ multiplex PCR; in TCRdb, only in-frame clones are kept and a portion is missing. The sample shows about 24,000 clones, about 83% of them seen only once. The sequencing used peripheral blood, collected 12 weeks after starting pembrolizumab. The receptors come from an adult with mismatch repair-deficient cancer. The CDR3 runs from the conserved cysteine through the conserved F or W. D genes are given only for firm matches. Not every row has a clone size; where given, it reads once, few, many or a size class.

v_gene	j_gene	abundance	d_gene	CDR3aa	CDR3nt
TRBV15	TRBJ2-7	medium-sized	.	CATSRVGGCEQYF	TGTGCCACCAGCAGAGTAGGGGGGTGCGAGCAGTACTTC
TRBV11-2	TRBJ2-7	.	TRBD1	CASSLTPSGQGLYEQYF	TGTGCCAGCAGCTTAACTCCGTCGGGACAGGGGCTCTACGAGCAGTACTTC
TRBV6-1	TRBJ1-1	.	.	CASRGPRGPNTEAFF	TGTGCCAGCAGAGGACCCAGGGGTCCGAACACTGAAGCTTTCTTT
TRBV5-5	TRBJ1-1	.	.	CASSLGTGTEAFF	TGTGCCAGCAGCTTGGGAACAGGGACTGAAGCTTTCTTT
TRBV27	TRBJ2-7	.	.	CASSFGGGQYEQYF	TGTGCCAGCAGTTTCGGAGGGGGCCAATACGAGCAGTACTTC
TRBV28	TRBJ2-2	.	.	CASSFLGDTGELFF	TGTGCCAGCAGTTTTTTGGGGGACACCGGGGAGCTGTTTTTT
TRBV7-6	TRBJ2-4	.	TRBD1	CASSLGQGDIQYF	TGTGCCAGCAGCTTAGGACAGGGGGACATTCAGTACTTC
TRBV19	TRBJ1-3	.	.	CASSIAGSSGNTIYF	TGTGCCAGTAGTATTGCAGGGAGCTCTGGAAACACCATATATTTT
TRBV5-1	TRBJ2-7	.	.	CASRKTGSYEQYF	TGCGCCAGCAGAAAGACAGGATCCTACGAGCAGTACTTC
TRBV5-4	TRBJ2-5	.	.	CASSPGGTQETQYF	TGTGCCAGCAGCCCCGGGGGCACCCAAGAGACCCAGTACTTC
TRBV6-5	TRBJ2-7	.	TRBD1	CASSYRLGQGYEQYF	TGTGCCAGCAGTTATCGGTTAGGACAGGGCTACGAGCAGTACTTC
TRBV4-3	TRBJ2-3	medium-sized	TRBD2	CASSQEIAGGPDTQYF	TGCGCCAGCAGCCAAGAGATAGCGGGAGGGCCAGATACGCAGTATTTT
TRBV5-4	TRBJ2-5	.	TRBD2	CASSRLAGGQETQYF	TGTGCCAGCAGCCGACTAGCGGGAGGACAAGAGACCCAGTACTTC
TRBV6-4	TRBJ1-1	.	TRBD1	CASSLGQGAENTEAFF	TGTGCCAGCAGCCTCGGACAGGGGGCTGAGAACACTGAAGCTTTCTTT
TRBV6-1	TRBJ2-1	once	.	CASRENPYNEQFF	TGTGCCAGCAGGGAGAACCCCTACAATGAGCAGTTCTTC